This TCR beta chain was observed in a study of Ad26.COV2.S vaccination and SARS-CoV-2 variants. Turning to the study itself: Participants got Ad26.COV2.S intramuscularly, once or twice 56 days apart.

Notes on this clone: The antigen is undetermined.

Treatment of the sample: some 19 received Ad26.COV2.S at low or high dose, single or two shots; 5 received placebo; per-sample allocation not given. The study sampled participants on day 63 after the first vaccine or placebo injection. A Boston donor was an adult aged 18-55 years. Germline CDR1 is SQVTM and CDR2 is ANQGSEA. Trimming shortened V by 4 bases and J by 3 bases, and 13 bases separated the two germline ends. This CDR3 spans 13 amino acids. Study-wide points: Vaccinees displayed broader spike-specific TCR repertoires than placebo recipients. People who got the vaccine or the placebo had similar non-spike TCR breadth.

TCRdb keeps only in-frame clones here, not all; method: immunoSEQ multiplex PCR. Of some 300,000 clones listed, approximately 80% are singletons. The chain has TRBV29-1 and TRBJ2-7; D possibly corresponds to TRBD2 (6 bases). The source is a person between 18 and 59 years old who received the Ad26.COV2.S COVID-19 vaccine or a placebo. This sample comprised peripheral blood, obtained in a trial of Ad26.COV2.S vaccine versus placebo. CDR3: CSVGASAYYEQYF. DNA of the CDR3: TGCAGCGTTGGGGCTAGCGCATACTACGAGCAGTACTTC.